The 16 T cell receptor beta chains reported below all come from one sample, sequenced in a study of blood T cell repertoires in COVID-19. Clones were read by immunoSEQ multiplex PCR, and TCRdb kept only the in-frame ones, dropping some. Among about 15,000 clones listed, approximately 88% were seen once. The sample was peripheral blood. The origin of the receptors is a woman in her 70s in a cohort sampled during active or convalescent COVID-19.

This rearrangement joins TRBV7-2 to TRBJ2-1; 10 bases agree with TRBD2. CDR3 length equals 16 residues. The J segment lost 2 bases and the V segment lost 1 base, leaving 2 bases of the junction unmatched. Per the germline V gene, CDR1 is SGHTA and CDR2 is FQGNSA. CDR3 nucleotides: TGTGCCAGCAGCTTAGTAGCGGGGGGCACCTACAATGAGCAGTTCTTC. Translating it yields CASSLVAGGTYNEQFF.

The rearrangement links TRBV6-5 to TRBJ2-5; possible D gene TRBD1, 7 bases. V was shortened by 7 bases and J by 3 bases, with 18 bases between the two germline ends. The CDR3 spans 15 residues. Germline-derived CDR1 and CDR2 are MNHEY and SVGAGI. CDR3 bases: TGTGCCAGCAACGCAGGGGGGCTGGGTAAAGAGACCCAGTACTTC. It is translated as CASNAGGLGKETQYF.

This rearrangement joins TRBV4-1 to TRBJ2-7; 10 nucleotides match TRBD1. CDR1 is MGHRA and CDR2 is YSYEKL in the germline V gene. V shed 4 bases and J 2 bases; nucleotides not matched to a gene: 5. The CDR3 loop spans 15 amino acids. The CDR3 spells CASSPAGTGAYEQYF. CDR3 sequence (DNA): TGCGCCAGCAGCCCCGCCGGGACAGGGGCCTACGAGCAGTACTTC.

This chain's CDR3 is CASSLDRGQFF. Here the CDR3 DNA reads TGTGCCAGCAGCTTAGACAGGGGGCAGTTCTTC. The rearrangement uses TRBV7-9 and TRBJ2-1, with TRBD1 identical over 7 bases. The CDR3 loop spans 11 amino acids. Trimming cost V 1 base and J 12 bases; bases outside gene matches: 0. In germline, CDR1 is SEHNR, CDR2 FQNEAQ (reference sequence).

A few counts support this clone. The rearrangement uses TRBV19 and TRBJ1-2, with TRBD1 as a possible D gene (5 bases). The V and J ends lost 8 bases and 4 bases respectively, with 23 bases between them. The CDR3 covers 16 residues. CDR1 is LNHDA and CDR2 is SQIVND in the germline V gene (reference sequence). CDR3 sequence: CASVESWGAFSYGYTF. For the CDR3, the DNA is TGTGCCAGTGTCGAATCATGGGGCGCCTTCAGCTATGGCTACACCTTC.

Of note for this clone: One junction end does not reproduce the germline sequence, and a read error may be involved. The chain carries TRBV11-2 and TRBJ2-1, with 8 bases matching TRBD1. CDR1 and CDR2 from the germline V gene are SGHAT and FQNNGV. The CDR3 has 15 residues. In DNA, the CDR3 is TGTGCCAGCAGCCTAGACAGGGGCGTGTACAATGAGCAGTTCTTC. It codes for CASSLDRGVYNEQFF.

The rearrangement joins TRBV7-9 to TRBJ2-2, with a possible D match to TRBD1 (5 bases). The CDR3 has 15 residues. Germline V gives CDR1 SEHNR, CDR2 FQNEAQ (reference sequence). Between the trimmed V and J ends, which lost 5 bases and 6 bases, there was a span of 16 bases. CDR3 DNA sequence: TGTGCCAGCAGCAAAGTGGTAGGGGTGGCCGGGGAGCTGTTTTTT. Amino acids: CASSKVVGVAGELFF. The full variable domain, with the rest looked up from reference TRBV7-9 and TRBJ2-2, is DTGVSQNPRHKITKRGQNVTFRCDPISEHNRLYWYRQTLGQGPEFLTYFQNEAQLEKSRLLSDRFSAERPKGSFSTLEIQRTEQGDSAMYLCASSKVVGVAGELFFGEGSRLTVL.

V gene TRBV7-3 combines with J gene TRBJ1-1; D not resolved. CDR3 length: 13 residues. The V gene's germline CDR1 is SGHTA and CDR2 FQGTGA. V was cut by 2 bases and J by 1 base, with 5 bases left in between. The CDR3 is CASSLAENTEAFF. The CDR3 DNA reads TGTGCCAGCAGCTTAGCAGAGAACACTGAAGCTTTCTTT.

This chain uses TRBV7-9 with TRBJ2-1; TRBD2 might be the D (6 bases). Trimming removed 5 bases at V and 0 bases at J, with 11 bases between. The germline gives CDR1 SEHNR, CDR2 FQNEAQ (reference sequence). This CDR3 region has 15 residues. The CDR3 spells CASSRTTSSYNEQFF. CDR3 bases: TGTGCCAGCAGCCGGACTACCAGCTCCTACAATGAGCAGTTCTTC.

The chain is built from TRBV28 and TRBJ2-2; 9 positions agree with TRBD1. The CDR3 sequence is 15 residues long. Germline V gene sequence: CDR1 MDHEN, CDR2 SYDVKM. V shed 2 bases, J shed 13 bases, and the junction held 11 bases outside the gene matches. DNA for the CDR3: TGTGCCAGCAGTTTACATTACCGGGACAGGGTGGTGCTGTTTTTT. It encodes CASSLHYRDRVVLFF.

The rearrangement links TRBV5-4 to TRBJ2-7; D is unresolved. The ends were cut back, 2 bases at V and 5 bases at J, with 11 bases in the middle. The V gene's germline CDR1 is SGHNT and CDR2 YYREEE (reference sequence). CDR3 length equals 13 residues. The chain's CDR3 is CASSLSGTHEQYF. CDR3 sequence (DNA): TGTGCCAGCAGCTTATCCGGTACCCACGAGCAGTACTTC. Complete variable domain (other parts from reference TRBV5-4 and TRBJ2-7): ETGVTQSPTHLIKTRGQQVTLRCSSQSGHNTVSWYQQALGQGPQFIFQYYREEENGRGNFPPRFSGLQFPNYSSELNVNALELDDSALYLCASSLSGTHEQYFGPGTRLTVT.

The CDR3 sequence is CASSPQVLNYGYTF. CDR3 DNA sequence: TGTGCCAGCAGCCCACAGGTCTTGAACTATGGCTACACCTTC. This chain uses TRBV7-2 with TRBJ1-2; D is possibly TRBD1 (5 bases). V lost 5 bases and J lost 2, with 12 bases in between. Germline V gives CDR1 SGHTA, CDR2 FQGNSA. CDR3 length equals 14 residues.

The chain joins TRBV7-6 to TRBJ2-5, with 8 bases identical to TRBD1. V dropped 4 bases and J dropped 4; count of bases not matched to a gene: 8. The CDR3 is 15 amino acids. Germline CDR1 and CDR2: SGHVS and FNYEAQ. In nucleotides, the CDR3 is TGTGCCAGCAGCTCCAGGGGGCTGCAGTCAGAGACCCAGTACTTC. Encoded protein: CASSSRGLQSETQYF.

This chain joins TRBV7-2 and TRBJ2-3; 8 bases are a match to TRBD2. Trimming at V came to 5 bases and at J to 5 bases, leaving 9 bases not matched to a gene. The germline gives CDR1 SGHTA, CDR2 FQGNSA. CDR3 length equals 15 residues. The CDR3, as DNA: TGTGCCAGCAGCCCCGGGGGGGGGCGAAGAGATACGCAGTATTTT. Its translation: CASSPGGGRRDTQYF. The whole variable domain, remainder taken from reference TRBV7-2 and TRBJ2-3, is GAGVSQSPSNKVTEKGKDVELRCDPISGHTALYWYRQSLGQGLEFLIYFQGNSAPDKSGLPSDRFSAERTGGSVSTLTIQRTQQEDSAVYLCASSPGGGRRDTQYFGPGTRLTVL.

V usage is TRBV7-2 and J usage is TRBJ2-7; D is possibly TRBD2 (6 bases). Trimming removed 5 bases from V and 7 bases from J, with 21 bases in between. Germline values: CDR1 SGHTA, CDR2 FQGNSA. The CDR3 has 15 residues. CDR3 sequence: CASSVGRDSPREQYF. The CDR3 DNA sequence: TGTGCCAGCAGCGTTGGCCGGGACTCCCCTAGAGAGCAGTACTTC.

This chain uses TRBV7-2 with TRBJ2-2; 7 bases line up with TRBD2. V lost 2 bases, J lost 3 bases, and 3 bases stayed unmatched. The germline CDR1 and CDR2 sequences are SGHTA and FQGNSA. The CDR3 has 15 residues. In DNA, the CDR3 is TGTGCCAGCAGCTTACTAGCGGTGGACACCGGGGAGCTGTTTTTT. Its translation: CASSLLAVDTGELFF.